A selection of T cell receptor beta chains follows, all from one sample in a study of shared clonotypes between healthy human individuals. Here immunoSEQ multiplex PCR was the method, and the copy in TCRdb shows in-frame clones only, minus some. The sample lists over a million clones; 70% to 80% were seen once. Sequences were obtained from memory CD4+ T cells from PBMCs. These TCRs come from a young man in good health. Some clones in this sample may be carry-over from other donors' samples. CDR3s include the opening cysteine and the closing phenylalanine or tryptophan.

CDR3 protein,J gene,V gene
CASSLGTGSDYGYTF,TRBJ1-2,TRBV7-9
CASKQSGTGGYEQYF,TRBJ2-7,TRBV19
CASSLHPGTEAFF,TRBJ1-1,TRBV7-3
CASSSDRVSDEQYF,TRBJ2-7,TRBV28
CASSLESRAGNTIYF,TRBJ1-3,TRBV11-2
CSVAGSYTGDF,TRBJ2-3,TRBV29-1
CASSAADYNVYTF,TRBJ1-2,TRBV9
CASSLTGGSTDTQYF,TRBJ2-3,TRBV19
CASSLSGAGNNEQFF,TRBJ2-1,TRBV28
CASSGRDRGRSQPQHF,TRBJ1-5,TRBV19
CASSSIRALTDYGYTF,TRBJ1-2,TRBV6-5
CASSSGTSDSADTQYF,TRBJ2-3,TRBV7-9
CASSLLIWNTEAFF,TRBJ1-1,TRBV7-2